This TCR beta chain was identified in a study of T cell repertoires in cytomegalovirus infection. For the study at large: TCR beta signatures that were public indicated CMV infection and matching HLA type. Study outcomes and limitations: Summed frequency of public TCR beta families distinguished CMV carriers with the relevant HLA.

Points on this clonotype: Its target is unknown.

The V end was cut by 1 base, the J end by 4 bases, with 7 bases between. This CDR3 spans 14 amino acids. A single record per CDR3 protein comes from TCRdb applying MiXCR to the reads. Of fewer than 300,000 distinct CDR3 sequences detected, roughly 23% appear once; the ten largest clones hold about 15%. The chain carries TRBV12-3 or TRBV12-4 and TRBJ1-4, with D unresolved. This clonotype was obtained from a human donor in good health (CMV status not recorded). Some clones in this sample may be carry-over from other donors' samples. The sequenced sample was PBMCs. The CDR3 region is CASSLGADNEKLFF. DNA for the CDR3: TGTGCCAGCAGTTTAGGGGCCGATAATGAAAAACTGTTTTTT.